These T cell receptor beta chains were read from a single sample in a study of T cell responses to AZD1222 COVID-19 vaccine. TCRdb's table, derived via immunoSEQ multiplex PCR, lists solely in-frame clones and lacks some. The sample includes tens of thousands of clones, roughly nine tenths seen only once; the top ten take roughly 28%. Sequenced material: peripheral blood, taken 28 days after the second AZD1222 dose. The receptors shown here come from an adult who received the AZD1222 COVID-19 vaccine. Both conserved end residues are part of each CDR3. The D gene is left open where the match is weak. Expanded clones get a size class; other rows say once, few or many, or leave the size out.

D	size	J	V	length	CDR3	DNA
.	.	TRBJ2-5	TRBV6-5	13	CASSWRLGETQYF	TGTGCCAGCAGCTGGCGGTTAGGAGAGACCCAGTACTTC
.	.	TRBJ2-7	TRBV9	15	CASSSRDSSLGEQYF	TGTGCCAGCAGCTCCCGGGACTCCAGCCTGGGAGAGCAGTACTTC
.	.	TRBJ1-2	TRBV5-1	15	CASSLAGRPSGGYTF	TGCGCCAGCAGCTTGGCCGGACGGCCAAGTGGGGGCTACACCTTC
TRBD1	.	TRBJ1-1	TRBV11-3	17	CASSEGQGLRVNTEAFF	TGTGCCAGCAGCGAGGGACAGGGGCTTAGGGTGAACACTGAAGCTTTCTTT
.	.	TRBJ1-1	TRBV12-3/TRBV12-4	12	CASRVTVGEAFF	TGTGCCAGCAGAGTTACGGTCGGTGAAGCTTTCTTT
.	.	TRBJ1-3	TRBV5-4	15	CASSLGSGQGNTIYF	TGTGCCAGCAGCTTGGGATCTGGACAGGGAAACACCATATATTTT
.	.	TRBJ1-5	TRBV30	13	CAWSRQSNQPQHF	TGTGCCTGGAGTAGACAGAGCAATCAGCCCCAGCATTTT
.	.	TRBJ1-2	TRBV19	14	CASSIRRGADGYTF	TGTGCCAGTAGTATACGCAGGGGTGCGGATGGCTACACCTTC
.	few	TRBJ2-1	TRBV10-2	13	CASKVSGDNEQFF	TGCGCCAGCAAAGTGAGCGGTGACAATGAGCAGTTCTTC
.	.	TRBJ1-2	TRBV2	14	CASRWGSGNYGYTF	TGTGCCAGCAGATGGGGGTCGGGTAACTATGGCTACACCTTC
.	.	TRBJ2-5	TRBV10-1	14	CASSEAGEGETQYF	TGCGCCAGCAGTGAGGCAGGGGAGGGGGAGACCCAGTACTTC
.	.	TRBJ1-5	TRBV3-1/TRBV3-2	15	CASSQGAGAQGAQHF	TGTGCCAGCAGCCAAGGTGCAGGGGCTCAAGGAGCCCAGCATTTT
.	.	TRBJ2-7	TRBV11-2	17	CASSLGGGVIDTYEQYF	TGTGCCAGCAGCTTAGGTGGAGGGGTAATAGACACCTACGAGCAGTACTTC
TRBD1	.	TRBJ1-5	TRBV11-2	14	CASSWTGADQPQHF	TGTGCCAGCAGCTGGACAGGCGCCGATCAGCCCCAGCATTTT
.	.	TRBJ1-5	TRBV2	15	CASSPLDSRNQPQHF	TGTGCCAGCAGTCCCCTGGACAGTCGCAATCAGCCCCAGCATTTT
TRBD1	.	TRBJ1-6	TRBV11-2	15	CASSPGQGAVSPLHF	TGTGCCAGCAGCCCGGGACAGGGGGCGGTTTCACCCCTCCACTTT
TRBD2	.	TRBJ2-5	TRBV3-1/TRBV3-2	14	CASSLGLAGETQYF	TGTGCCAGCAGCCTAGGACTAGCGGGAGAGACCCAGTACTTC
.	.	TRBJ2-5	TRBV7-9	15	CASTIPRDLQETQYF	TGTGCCAGCACCATCCCCCGGGACTTACAAGAGACCCAGTACTTC
.	few	TRBJ2-1	TRBV20-1	10	CSALAREQFF	TGCAGTGCTCTAGCGCGAGAGCAGTTCTTC
.	.	TRBJ1-1	TRBV29-1	12	CSPPPRGWFAFF	TGCAGCCCACCGCCACGGGGCTGGTTCGCTTTCTTT
TRBD2	.	TRBJ2-2	TRBV7-2	15	CASSQLAGETGELFF	TGTGCCAGCAGCCAGTTAGCGGGAGAGACCGGGGAGCTGTTTTTT
.	.	TRBJ1-2	TRBV7-9	10	CASSLGGFTF	TGTGCCAGCAGCTTAGGGGGGTTCACCTTC
TRBD2	.	TRBJ2-5	TRBV29-1	13	CSVDEAGGMAQYF	TGCAGCGTTGACGAGGCGGGAGGTATGGCCCAGTACTTC
.	.	TRBJ1-6	TRBV6-1	15	CASSEWGAYNSPLHF	TGTGCCAGCAGTGAATGGGGGGCCTACAATTCACCCCTCCACTTT
.	once	TRBJ2-2	TRBV29-1	13	CSVVGLNTGELFF	TGCAGCGTTGTTGGACTTAACACCGGGGAGCTGTTTTTT
.	few	TRBJ2-2	TRBV18	15	CASSPGTANTGELFF	TGTGCCAGCTCACCCGGGACGGCGAACACCGGGGAGCTGTTTTTT
TRBD2	.	TRBJ2-6	TRBV25-1	15	CASNGGVSGANVLTF	TGTGCCAGCAACGGGGGGGTGTCTGGGGCCAACGTCCTGACTTTC
.	.	TRBJ2-7	TRBV4-3	14	CASSQDGPSEEQYF	TGCGCCAGCAGCCAAGACGGCCCAAGCGAGGAGCAGTACTTC
TRBD1	.	TRBJ1-4	TRBV6-5	15	CASRKGTVTNEKLFF	TGTGCCAGCAGAAAAGGGACAGTGACTAATGAAAAACTGTTTTTT
.	.	TRBJ1-3	TRBV11-3	13	CASSTGAGNTIYF	TGTGCCAGCAGCACAGGAGCTGGAAACACCATATATTTT
TRBD1	.	TRBJ1-6	TRBV11-2	14	CASSSGQGSSPLHF	TGTGCCAGCAGCTCGGGACAGGGGAGTTCACCCCTCCACTTT
.	.	TRBJ1-3	TRBV5-1	15	CASSSGALGGNTIYF	TGCGCCAGCAGCTCAGGGGCCCTCGGGGGAAACACCATATATTTT
.	.	TRBJ1-2	TRBV28	13	CASLEGANYGYTF	TGTGCCAGCCTGGAGGGAGCTAACTATGGCTACACCTTC